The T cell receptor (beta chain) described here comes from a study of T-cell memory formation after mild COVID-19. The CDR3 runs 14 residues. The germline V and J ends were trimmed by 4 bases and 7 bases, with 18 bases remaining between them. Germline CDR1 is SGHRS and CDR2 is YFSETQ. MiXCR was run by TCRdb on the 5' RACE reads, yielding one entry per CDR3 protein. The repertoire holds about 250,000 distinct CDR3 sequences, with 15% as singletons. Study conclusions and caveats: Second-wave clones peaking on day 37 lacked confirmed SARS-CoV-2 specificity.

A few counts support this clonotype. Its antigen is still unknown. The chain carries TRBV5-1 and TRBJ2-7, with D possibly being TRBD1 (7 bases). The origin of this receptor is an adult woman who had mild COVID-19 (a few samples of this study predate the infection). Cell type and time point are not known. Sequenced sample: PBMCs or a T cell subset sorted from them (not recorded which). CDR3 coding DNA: TGCGCCAGCAGCCTAGGGACAGAAGGAGGGGAGCAGTACTTC. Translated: CASSLGTEGGEQYF.